This TCR beta chain is drawn from a study of blood T cell repertoires in COVID-19. Study as a whole: From the United States, Italy and Spain came samples of acute and convalescent COVID-19. The cDNA or gDNA used as material had been derived from T cells, B-cell-depleted T cells, or PBMCs.

Germline loops: CDR1 SNHLY, CDR2 FYNNEI. The length of the CDR3 is 15 residues. V lost 5 bases to trimming and J lost 6 bases; unmatched junction nucleotides: 10. In the source study's methods: Amplification of reference gene primers was used by the study to estimate nucleated cell counts. The repertoire was sequenced with immunoSEQ multiplex PCR; TCRdb's copy has only in-frame clones and lacks some. V and J calls and clone size follow that table, whereas D and trimming were derived from the DNA. This table holds over 250,000 clones, roughly 77% found once. This chain links TRBV2 with TRBJ1-2, with 9 bases matching TRBD1. The specimen was peripheral blood. This receptor was identified in a woman of 80 years or more with acute or convalescent COVID-19. For the CDR3, the DNA is TGTGCCAGCAGTACCGGGACAGGGTTGCAGAATGGCTACACCTTC. This translates into CASSTGTGLQNGYTF.